What follows are 26 T cell receptor beta chains derived from one specimen sequenced in a study of T cells in Graves' hyperthyroidism and ophthalmopathy. RNA transcripts were the template for amplifying TCR beta CDR3 regions. The HTBI primer set drove a first-round RT-PCR of the TCR CDR3. Using its own MiXCR run on the multiplex PCR reads, TCRdb lists one record per CDR3 protein. The sample contains around 720,000 distinct CDR3 sequences, around a third of which appear only once. The sequenced sample consisted of blood. Every receptor here comes from a woman between 35 and 50 years old with Graves' hyperthyroidism.

This clonotype was seen repeatedly, ten times or more. V usage is TRBV2 and J usage is TRBJ2-7; D ambiguous. Germline values: CDR1 SNHLY, CDR2 FYNNEI. The CDR3 is 11 residues long. V dropped 4 bases and J dropped 6 bases, with 7 bases sitting between them. CDR3 coding DNA: TGTGCCAGCAGTGCAGCGTTCGAGCAGTACTTC. Amino acid sequence: CASSAAFEQYF.

This clonotype was detected many times. The J gene is TRBJ1-4, the V gene TRBV28, with 9 nucleotides matching TRBD1. This CDR3 spans 15 amino acids. From germline, CDR1 is MDHEN and CDR2 SYDVKM. Losses at the gene ends were 4 bases for V and 7 bases for J; bases not matched to a gene: 7. The CDR3 bases are TGTGCCAGCAGTTGGGCGACAGGGGGAGGTGAAAAACTGTTTTTT. Amino acid sequence: CASSWATGGGEKLFF.

This clonotype has at least ten counts. The chain has TRBV7-3 and TRBJ1-1; D remains ambiguous. The germline V gene has CDR1 SGHTA and CDR2 FQGTGA. V was shortened by 5 bases and J by 7 bases, with 14 bases between the two germline ends. The CDR3 spans 13 residues. The CDR3 region has the DNA TGTGCCAGCAGCCTCACCCCTTTTGGTGAAGCTTTCTTT. This translates into CASSLTPFGEAFF.

The chain is built from TRBV19 and TRBJ1-5; D might be TRBD1 (5 bases). Germline lookup yields CDR1 LNHDA and CDR2 SQIVND (reference sequence). The CDR3 is 10 residues long. The ends were cut back, 10 bases at V and 5 bases at J, with 6 bases in the middle. CDR3 protein: CATGHQPQHF. For the CDR3, the DNA is TGTGCCACGGGGCATCAGCCCCAGCATTTT. The variable domain in full, with the rest retrieved from reference TRBV19 and TRBJ1-5, is DGGITQSPKYLFRKEGQNVTLSCEQNLNHDAMYWYRQDPGQGLRLIYYSQIVNDFQKGDIAEGYSVSREKKESFPLTVTSAQKNPTAFYLCATGHQPQHFGDGTRLSIL.

This clonotype has a handful of counts. The chain is built from TRBV5-6 and TRBJ1-2; D unresolved. CDR3 length: 16 amino acids. CDR1 and CDR2 from the germline V gene are SGHDT and YYEEEE. The ends were cut back, 4 bases at V and 4 bases at J, with 20 bases in the middle. The CDR3 region is CASSQAAVNPPYGYTF. CDR3 DNA sequence: TGTGCCAGCAGCCAAGCGGCGGTCAATCCGCCCTATGGCTACACCTTC. The full variable domain, its missing parts supplied by reference TRBV5-6 and TRBJ1-2, is DAGVTQSPTHLIKTRGQQVTLRCSPKSGHDTVSWYQQALGQGPQFIFQYYEEEERQRGNFPDRFSGHQFPNYSSELNVNALLLGDSALYLCASSQAAVNPPYGYTFGSGTRLTVV.

This clonotype was counted a few times. With a much larger clone just one base away, this may be a read error. The chain is built from TRBV2 and TRBJ1-2, with D unclear. Germline-derived CDR1 and CDR2 are SNHLY and FYNNEI. Trimming left V 6 bases short and J 5 bases short, with 4 bases between. The CDR3 runs 10 residues. CDR3: CASRAYGYTF. In DNA, the CDR3 is TGTGCCAGCAGGGCTTATGGCTACACCTTC.

This sequence joins TRBV10-3 and TRBJ1-6; no clear D gene. The CDR3 loop spans 14 amino acids. V lost 2 bases to trimming and J lost 5 bases, with 7 bases between them. Per germline, CDR1 ENHRY and CDR2 SYGVKD. The CDR3, as DNA: TGTGCCATCAGTGAGGATAGGCATAATTCACCCCTCCACTTT. The encoded protein is CAISEDRHNSPLHF.

There are a few counts of this clonotype. This rearrangement joins TRBV5-1 to TRBJ1-1; 9 nucleotides match TRBD1. Per the germline V gene, CDR1 is SGHRS and CDR2 is YFSETQ. Germline trimming cut 4 bases from V and 2 bases from J; bases unmatched to any gene: 6. CDR3 length: 15 residues. CDR3 in DNA: TGCGCCAGCAGCCCCTCGGACAGGGGAAACACTGAAGCTTTCTTT. Amino acids: CASSPSDRGNTEAFF. Filled out from reference TRBV5-1 and TRBJ1-1, the complete variable domain reads KAGVTQTPRYLIKTRGQQVTLSCSPISGHRSVSWYQQTPGQGLQFLFEYFSETQRNKGNFPGRFSGRQFSNSRSEMNVSTLELGDSALYLCASSPSDRGNTEAFFGQGTRLTVV.

This clonotype came up once. The gene calls are TRBV12-3 or TRBV12-4 and TRBJ2-7; the D is unclear. The J call may be in error: the DNA end matches TRBJ2-1 better. This CDR3 spans 12 amino acids. This chain's CDR3 is CASSPNGSEQFF. CDR3 DNA: TGTGCCAGCAGTCCTAACGGATCTGAGCAGTTCTTC.

This clonotype was detected many times. The rearrangement uses TRBV7-9 and TRBJ1-2, with a weak D call TRBD1 (6 bases). CDR1 is SEHNR and CDR2 is FQNEAQ in the germline V gene (reference sequence). CDR3 length: 14 residues. V lost 0 bases and J 2 bases, leaving 7 bases between the germline ends. The CDR3 nucleotides are TGTGCCAGCAGCTTAGCGACAGGAAACTATGGCTACACCTTC. Translated: CASSLATGNYGYTF. Variable domain in full (rest from reference TRBV7-9 and TRBJ1-2): DTGVSQNPRHKITKRGQNVTFRCDPISEHNRLYWYRQTLGQGPEFLTYFQNEAQLEKSRLLSDRFSAERPKGSFSTLEIQRTEQGDSAMYLCASSLATGNYGYTFGSGTRLTVV.

The rearrangement joins TRBV7-2 to TRBJ2-2, with TRBD2 identical over 7 bases. CDR3 length equals 16 residues. Per germline, CDR1 SGHTA and CDR2 FQGNSA. J was trimmed by 5 bases and V by 1 base; bases with no gene match: 7. The DNA for the CDR3 is TGTGCCAGCAGCTTAGGGCCCGCTAGCGGAACCGGGGAGCTGTTTTTT. It yields the protein CASSLGPASGTGELFF.

About this clonotype: At one end, the junction sequence differs from germline, possibly due to a read error. This chain links TRBV6-5 with TRBJ2-7; no clear D. CDR3 length equals 11 residues. Germline V gene lookup returns CDR1 MNHEY and CDR2 SVGAGI. CDR3 DNA: TGTGCCAGCAGCTACTATGTCGAGCAGTACTTC. Translation: CASSYYVEQYF.

This clonotype was counted only a few times. The V gene is TRBV2, the J gene TRBJ1-1; tentative D call: TRBD1 (6 bases). The V end was cut by 5 bases, the J end by 8 bases, with 18 bases between. The CDR3 is 14 residues long. Germline V lookup: CDR1 SNHLY, CDR2 FYNNEI. In DNA, the CDR3 is TGTGCCAGCAGTTTATTCGGGGGCTCGCCCGAAGCTTTCTTT. It specifies CASSLFGGSPEAFF.

This clonotype has just one count. A much larger clone differs from this one at a single base, so this may be a read error. The chain uses TRBV29-1 and TRBJ2-7; D unclear. CDR1 is SQVTM and CDR2 is ANQGSEA in the germline V gene. The V end lost 2 bases, the J end lost 3 bases, and 17 bases lay between the germline ends. This CDR3 comprises 15 residues. The CDR3 sequence: CSVETSANGYYEQYF. The CDR3 DNA sequence: TGCAGCGTTGAAACCTCAGCAAACGGGTACTACGAGCAGTACTTC.

This clonotype was counted many times. The rearrangement links TRBV7-3 to TRBJ2-7; D tentatively reads TRBD1 or TRBD2 (5 bases each). V shed 2 bases and J shed 3 bases, with 11 bases lying between them. Germline V CDR1 and CDR2: SGHTA, FQGTGA. The CDR3 runs 14 residues. CDR3 in DNA: TGTGCCAGCAGCTTATATCCAGGGAGCTACGAGCAGTACTTC. Residues: CASSLYPGSYEQYF.

This clonotype was seen just once. The chain recombines TRBV20-1 with TRBJ2-5, with 8 bases aligning to TRBD2. CDR1 and CDR2 (germline): DFQATT, SNEGSKA (reference sequence). V shed 7 bases and J 5 bases; nucleotides not matched to a gene: 6. This CDR3 has 12 amino acids. The CDR3 coding sequence is TGCAGTGAAGGGACTAGTGAGGAGACCCAGTACTTC. Translation: CSEGTSEETQYF.

This clonotype came up many times. The chain couples TRBV6-5 to TRBJ1-1; maybe TRBD1 (5 bases). This CDR3 has 13 amino acids. CDR1 is MNHEY, CDR2 SVGAGI, per germline. Trimming left V 10 bases short and J 1 base short, with 13 bases between. CDR3 nucleotides: TGTGCCACGGGGGGAAAATGGAACACTGAAGCTTTCTTT. Its protein product is CATGGKWNTEAFF.

The chain has TRBV28 and TRBJ1-2; D uncertain. V lost 5 bases and J lost 5, with 9 bases in between. The CDR3 is 12 residues long. The germline V gene encodes CDR1 MDHEN and CDR2 SYDVKM. DNA for the CDR3: TGTGCCAGCAGTGAACAGCGGTATGGCTACACCTTC. Residues: CASSEQRYGYTF.

In regard to this clonotype: This clone may be a read error of a much larger clone one base away. This chain links TRBV6-5 with TRBJ1-5; D is possibly TRBD1 (6 bases). Germline lookup yields CDR1 MNHEY and CDR2 SVGAGI. The CDR3 has 18 amino acids. CDR3 loop: CATSDTGAGANSNQPQHF. Written as DNA, the CDR3 is TGTGCCACCAGTGATACCGGGGCAGGGGCAAATAGCAATCAGCCCCAGCATTTT.

V gene TRBV28 combines with J gene TRBJ2-7, with 9 bases aligning to TRBD1. CDR3 length: 14 amino acids. Germline loops: CDR1 MDHEN, CDR2 SYDVKM. V gave up 1 base and J gave up 6 bases; unmatched junction bases: 4. The CDR3 loop is CASSLFPTGGEQYF. Written as DNA, the CDR3 is TGTGCCAGCAGTTTATTCCCGACAGGGGGCGAGCAGTACTTC.

The genes are TRBV19 and TRBJ2-7; D possibly corresponds to TRBD1 (5 bases). Per germline, CDR1 LNHDA and CDR2 SQIVND (reference sequence). The CDR3 covers 14 residues. V lost 1 base, J lost 2 bases, and 9 bases lay in between. CDR3 DNA sequence: TGTGCCAGTAGTATAGTAGGGGTTCCCTACGAGCAGTACTTC. This gives the protein CASSIVGVPYEQYF. The complete variable domain, with remaining parts taken from reference TRBV19 and TRBJ2-7, reads DGGITQSPKYLFRKEGQNVTLSCEQNLNHDAMYWYRQDPGQGLRLIYYSQIVNDFQKGDIAEGYSVSREKKESFPLTVTSAQKNPTAFYLCASSIVGVPYEQYFGPGTRLTVT.

The rearrangement uses TRBV7-9 and TRBJ2-2, with D possibly being TRBD1 (6 bases). V shed 2 bases and J shed 7 bases, with 11 bases lying between them. The CDR3 is 14 amino acids. Germline loops: CDR1 SEHNR, CDR2 FQNEAQ (reference sequence). The CDR3 sequence is CASSLQGMDGELFF. The CDR3 DNA follows: TGTGCCAGCAGCTTACAGGGGATGGACGGGGAGCTGTTTTTT.

This clonotype was seen ten or more times. The rearrangement joins TRBV25-1 to TRBJ1-3; possibly TRBD1 for D (5 bases). V was pared by 3 bases and J by 0 bases, with 12 bases between. This CDR3 is built from 16 residues. Germline-derived CDR1 and CDR2 are MGHDK and SYGVNS. Written as DNA, the CDR3 is TGTGCCAGCAGTGACCTAGACAGTTACTCTGGAAACACCATATATTTT. Protein: CASSDLDSYSGNTIYF.

The table lists this clonotype with many counts. This sequence joins TRBV12-3 or TRBV12-4 and TRBJ1-1; D is unresolved. The germline V and J ends were trimmed by 3 bases and 3 bases, with 11 bases remaining between them. This CDR3 region has 14 residues. The CDR3 here is CASSLDRAYTEAFF. For the CDR3, the DNA is TGTGCCAGCAGTTTGGATAGGGCGTACACTGAAGCTTTCTTT.

This clonotype was observed many times. The J gene is TRBJ1-5, the V gene TRBV6-5, with D possibly TRBD1 on 5 matching bases. Germline CDR1 MNHEY, CDR2 SVGAGI. CDR3 length: 13 residues. Trimming removed 6 bases from V and 5 bases from J, with 11 bases in between. The CDR3 DNA follows: TGTGCCAGCAGACGGACGGGGGATCAGCCCCAGCATTTT. Translation: CASRRTGDQPQHF.

This clonotype was detected a few times. The CDR3: CASTARDRGGETQYF. The CDR3 DNA is TGTGCCAGCACAGCCCGGGACAGGGGGGGGGAGACCCAGTACTTC. The V and J genes are TRBV6-1 and TRBJ2-5, with 11 bases fitting TRBD1. J gave up 5 bases and V 7 bases, and 9 bases lay outside the gene matches. CDR3 length equals 15 residues. Germline V gives CDR1 MNHNS, CDR2 SASEGT.